This paragraph reports one T cell receptor beta chain. The V and J ends lost 8 bases and 2 bases, in that order; junction bases with no gene match: 6. This CDR3 region has 14 residues. Per the germline V gene, CDR1 is WSHSY and CDR2 is SAAADI. Sequenced by immunoSEQ multiplex PCR; TCRdb stores in-frame clones only, minus some. Among some 170,000 clones, approximately 88% were seen once, and the ten largest hold 6.5% to 7.5%. This sample is drawn from a study of blood T cell repertoires in COVID-19. As for the study in general: From the United States, Italy and Spain came samples of acute and convalescent COVID-19.

The V call is TRBV10-2, the J call TRBJ2-3; 8 positions match TRBD2. The origin of this receptor is a woman in her forties with COVID-19, enrolled during active disease. The material sequenced was peripheral blood. The CDR3 loop is CASRPGGDTDTQYF. The CDR3 DNA follows: TGCGCCAGCCGCCCCGGGGGGGACACAGATACGCAGTATTTT.